A selection of T cell receptor beta chains follows, all from one sample in a study of T cell clonotyping in hematopoietic cell transplantation. Libraries were prepared by immunoSEQ multiplex PCR; TCRdb keeps only in-frame clonotypes and omits some of them. The sample has roughly 12,000 clones, approximately 90% seen once; the top ten hold 0.7% to 0.95%. The specimen was peripheral blood mononuclear cells. These receptors came from a woman aged 45-65 years in good health. Some clones in this sample may be carry-over from other donors' samples. The CDR3 runs from the conserved cysteine through the conserved F or W. D genes are given only for firm matches. Part of the rows lack a size; the others show once, few, many or a class for expanded clones.

TRBJ1-6,TRBV30,.,.,CAWSVAGFYNSPLHF,TGTGCCTGGAGTGTAGCGGGTTTTTATAATTCACCCCTCCACTTT
TRBJ2-7,TRBV9,.,TRBD2,CASSPTGGVVGEQYF,TGTGCCAGCAGCCCAACTGGGGGGGTCGTGGGGGAGCAGTACTTC
TRBJ1-2,TRBV30,.,.,CAWSSGNYGYTF,TGTGCCTGGAGTAGTGGAAACTATGGCTACACCTTC
TRBJ1-1,TRBV6-5,.,.,CASSFGGNEAFF,TGTGCCAGCAGTTTCGGGGGCAACGAAGCTTTCTTT
TRBJ1-1,TRBV9,.,.,CASSPLTKLTEAFF,TGTGCCAGCAGCCCACTAACGAAACTTACTGAAGCTTTCTTT
TRBJ2-2,TRBV2,.,.,CASTERRSFTGELFF,TGTGCCAGCACCGAGAGGAGGTCGTTCACCGGGGAGCTGTTTTTT
TRBJ1-2,TRBV29-1,.,.,CSVGAASNYGYTF,TGCAGCGTTGGGGCAGCGTCTAACTATGGCTACACCTTC
TRBJ1-2,TRBV28,.,.,CASTLSPRWNGYTF,TGTGCCAGCACCCTCTCCCCCCGATGGAATGGCTACACCTTC
TRBJ2-1,TRBV7-3,once,TRBD2,CASSGARGGLSGEQFF,TGTGCCAGCAGCGGGGCCCGGGGGGGCCTCTCAGGGGAGCAGTTCTTC
TRBJ1-1,TRBV28,.,.,CASRGGIRLNTEAFF,TGTGCCAGCAGAGGGGGGATACGACTGAACACTGAAGCTTTCTTT
TRBJ1-1,TRBV9,.,.,CASSVGGVNTEAFF,TGTGCCAGCAGCGTCGGAGGGGTGAACACTGAAGCTTTCTTT
TRBJ1-1,TRBV30,.,TRBD1,CAWSVRYRGRTEAFF,TGTGCCTGGAGTGTACGTTACAGGGGGCGAACTGAAGCTTTCTTT
TRBJ1-1,TRBV19,.,.,CASSIGGRGTTEAFF,TGTGCCAGTAGTATAGGAGGGCGGGGGACCACTGAAGCTTTCTTT
TRBJ2-1,TRBV6-1,.,.,CASSEDGYNEQFF,TGTGCCAGCAGTGAAGACGGCTACAATGAGCAGTTCTTC
TRBJ1-4,TRBV7-6,few,TRBD1,CASSIRTGVEKLFF,TGTGCCAGCAGTATCAGGACAGGGGTTGAAAAACTGTTTTTT
TRBJ2-1,TRBV28,.,.,CASNLESLGHNEQFF,TGTGCCAGCAATTTGGAGTCCCTCGGGCACAATGAGCAGTTCTTC
TRBJ1-1,TRBV7-8,.,.,CASSLASGTLLGLEAFF,TGTGCCAGCAGCTTAGCGTCGGGCACCCTTTTAGGACTTGAAGCTTTCTTT
TRBJ2-6,TRBV27,.,.,CASSPARGATRDSFSGANVLTF,TGTGCCAGCAGCCCGGCCCGCGGGGCAACTCGAGATTCTTTCTCTGGGGCCAACGTCCTGACTTTC
TRBJ2-7,TRBV29-1,.,.,CSVIGNNYEQYF,TGCAGCGTTATAGGGAACAACTACGAGCAGTACTTC
TRBJ2-5,TRBV7-3,.,.,CASSLTATREETQYF,TGTGCCAGCAGCTTAACCGCGACTAGAGAAGAGACCCAGTACTTC
TRBJ1-1,TRBV18,.,TRBD1,CASSPLRGGPNTEAFF,TGTGCCAGCTCACCACTCCGAGGGGGCCCGAACACTGAAGCTTTCTTT